This TCR beta chain was obtained from a study of STAT3 mutations in large granular lymphocyte leukemia. The CDR3 is 19 residues long. Looked up from germline, CDR1 is SEHNR and CDR2 is FQNEAQ (reference sequence). With 6 bases clipped from V and 9 bases from J, the junction kept 27 bases outside the gene matches. Using immunoSEQ multiplex PCR, the repertoire was profiled, and TCRdb retains in-frame clones only, with some absent. Of some 10,000 clones detected, 50% to 60% appear once; the ten largest clones hold approximately 9.6%. Points from the study as a whole: At least one immunodominant TCR beta clonotype appeared in every T-cell large granular lymphocyte leukemia patient.

Note on this clone: The antigen is undetermined.

This receptor was obtained from a boy aged 10-17 years with T-cell large granular lymphocyte leukemia. Some clones in this sample may be carry-over from other donors' samples. Sequencing was done on a sample of peripheral blood mononuclear cells. This chain joins TRBV7-9 and TRBJ2-7; the match to TRBD1 covers 9 bases. The CDR3 is CASSPPPASTGQGLLGQYF. The CDR3 coding sequence is TGTGCCAGCAGTCCCCCGCCGGCCAGTACGGGACAGGGACTTCTTGGGCAGTACTTC.